This note documents a single TCR beta chain sequence. No antigen is known for it. The CDR3 covers 14 residues. The V gene end was trimmed by 3 bases and the J gene end by 6 bases; junction bases not matched to a gene: 10. Germline loops: CDR1 SQVTM, CDR2 ANQGSEA. Regarding treatment: oral pan-JAK inhibitor, 5-10 mg twice daily. Extraction and reverse transcription of RNA yielded cDNA as the sequencing template. Repertoires were generated with immunoSEQ multiplex PCR, while TCRdb's copy carries only in-frame clones and drops some. This table holds around 200,000 clones, approximately 55% found once. The sample originates from a study of CD8+ T cells in alopecia areata. Study-level information: Treated individuals took tofacitinib by mouth, 5 to 10 mg twice daily. The study's findings and limits: Normal skin's resident alphabeta T cells are also sequenced in scalp samples. Among the top 100, expanded CD8+ clones, as well as scalp clonality, were significantly decreased by tofacitinib. An increase in clonality over normal scalp was evident in lesional scalp, especially alopecia totalis/universalis.

V gene TRBV29-1 combines with J gene TRBJ1-2; TRBD1 matches at 7 bases. Sequenced material: CD8+ T cells sorted from blood, taken at week 24, from a patient treated with tofacitinib. This clonotype was sampled from a human donor with alopecia areata. CDR3 amino acids: CSVDTNDRADGYTF. In DNA form, the CDR3 reads TGCAGCGTTGACACAAACGACAGGGCCGATGGCTACACCTTC.